What follows are 8 T cell receptor beta chains derived from one specimen sequenced in a study of blood T cell repertoires in COVID-19 (dated by TCRdb to 2020 to 2022). Library prep was done by the immunoSEQ multiplex PCR assay. TCRdb stores this immuneACCESS table with in-frame sequences only. Part of the clones is absent; in the studies checked, under half of the shortfall reflects unresolved V genes, and no reason is known for the rest. This sample holds roughly 50,000 clones; over 70% were observed only once. The biggest ten clones account for under 8% of the sample. Sequenced: peripheral blood. These receptors originate from a man aged 45 to 65 with acute or convalescent COVID-19.

The chain employs TRBV28 and TRBJ1-5; 7 bases fit TRBD1. The CDR3 length is 15 residues. V lost 2 bases and J lost 5; bases outside the gene matches: 6. The germline V gene has CDR1 MDHEN and CDR2 SYDVKM. CDR3: CASSLTGAPYQPQHF. The CDR3, as DNA: TGTGCCAGCAGTTTAACAGGGGCGCCCTATCAGCCCCAGCATTTT.

This chain joins TRBV14 and TRBJ2-1; TRBD1 agrees at 9 bases. CDR3 length equals 17 residues. V lost 1 base and J lost 3; bases outside the gene matches: 7. CDR1 and CDR2 from the germline V gene are SGHDN and FVKESK. DNA for the CDR3: TGTGCCAGCAGCCAAGGGGCCGGGACAGGGAGCTACAATGAGCAGTTCTTC. This codes for CASSQGAGTGSYNEQFF.

V and J are TRBV5-1 and TRBJ2-1; 7 nucleotides match TRBD2. Germline loops: CDR1 SGHRS, CDR2 YFSETQ. The CDR3 is 16 residues long. The V and J ends lost 2 bases and 4 bases, in that order; junction bases with no gene match: 9. CDR3 nucleotides: TGCGCCAGCAGCTTTTCTAGCGGAGGAGGGTACAATGAGCAGTTCTTC. Residues: CASSFSSGGGYNEQFF.

The V gene is TRBV2, the J gene TRBJ1-5; D call uncertain. There are 13 residues in the CDR3. Germline V gene data show CDR1 as SNHLY and CDR2 as FYNNEI. V shed 3 bases and J shed 7 bases, with 10 bases lying between them. CDR3 sequence (DNA): TGTGCCAGCAGTGAGGAGTCAAGGCAGCCCCAGCATTTT. Amino acid sequence: CASSEESRQPQHF.

The J gene is TRBJ1-4, the V gene TRBV30, with D possibly matching TRBD1 (6 bases). CDR3 length: 16 residues. CDR1 is GTSNPN, CDR2 SVGIG, per germline (reference sequence). Trimming shortened V by 3 bases and J by 0 bases, and 14 bases separated the two germline ends. CDR3 protein: CAWSRDRTATNEKLFF. DNA for the CDR3: TGTGCCTGGAGCCGAGACAGGACTGCAACTAATGAAAAACTGTTTTTT.

The rearrangement uses TRBV6-5 and TRBJ2-1; TRBD1 might be the D (6 bases). This CDR3 comprises 15 residues. Germline loops: CDR1 MNHEY, CDR2 SVGAGI. Deletions cut 4 bases from V and 0 bases from J, with 10 bases between. In DNA, the CDR3 is TGTGCCAGCAGTTGGGACATGAGCTCCTACAATGAGCAGTTCTTC. This encodes CASSWDMSSYNEQFF.

The genes are TRBV4-3 and TRBJ2-1, with D possibly being TRBD1 (5 bases). V was clipped by 0 bases and J by 8 bases, with 14 bases between them. The CDR3 covers 15 residues. In germline, CDR1 is LGHNA, CDR2 YSLEER. Here the CDR3 reads CASSQETSRAHEQFF. The CDR3 coding sequence is TGCGCCAGCAGCCAAGAGACCTCCAGGGCCCATGAGCAGTTCTTC.

In its sample, this clone was seen once. The genes are TRBV19 and TRBJ2-5, with 8 bases matching TRBD1. The V gene's germline CDR1 is LNHDA and CDR2 SQIVND (reference sequence). J was trimmed by 4 bases and V by 5 bases; bases with no gene match: 9. The CDR3 loop spans 15 amino acids. The CDR3 loop is CASSFGQGVRETQYF. The CDR3 DNA reads as TGTGCCAGTAGTTTCGGACAGGGTGTGAGAGAGACCCAGTACTTC.